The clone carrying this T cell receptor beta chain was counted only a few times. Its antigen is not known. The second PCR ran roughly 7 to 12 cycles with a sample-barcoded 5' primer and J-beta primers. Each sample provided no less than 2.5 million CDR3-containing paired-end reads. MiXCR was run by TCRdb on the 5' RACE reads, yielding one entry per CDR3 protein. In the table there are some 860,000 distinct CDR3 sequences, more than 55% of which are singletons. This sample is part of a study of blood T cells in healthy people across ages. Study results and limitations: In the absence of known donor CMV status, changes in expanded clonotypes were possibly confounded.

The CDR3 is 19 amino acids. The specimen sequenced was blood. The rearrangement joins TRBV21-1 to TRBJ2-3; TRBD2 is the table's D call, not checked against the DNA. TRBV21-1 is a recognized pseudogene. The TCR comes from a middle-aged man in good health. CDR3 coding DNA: TGTGCCAGCAGCAAAGATACGGTGTCACTAGCGGATAACACAGATACGCAGTATTTT. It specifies CASSKDTVSLADNTDTQYF.